The 20 T cell receptor beta chains below were found in one sample sequenced in a study of blood T cell repertoires in COVID-19. The table came from immunoSEQ multiplex PCR; TCRdb's copy has only in-frame clones and leaves some out. The sample has some 250,000 clones, roughly 87% seen once. Sequencing input: peripheral blood. These receptors were obtained from a man in his sixties who had recovered from COVID-19.

The chain is built from TRBV6-5 and TRBJ1-1, with a tentative D call TRBD1 (6 bases). Germline values: CDR1 MNHEY, CDR2 SVGAGI. The CDR3 is made up of 12 amino acids. V dropped 7 bases and J dropped 5 bases, with 11 bases sitting between them. The CDR3 reads CASNRVGTEAFF. CDR3 DNA: TGTGCCAGCAACAGGGTGGGAACTGAAGCTTTCTTT.

The chain employs TRBV6-4 and TRBJ2-7, with 12 nucleotides matching TRBD1. CDR3 length: 16 amino acids. J was trimmed by 7 bases and V by 4 bases; bases with no gene match: 11. Per germline, CDR1 MRHNA and CDR2 SNTAGT. CDR3 region: CASSGGDRGPLEEQYV. The CDR3 DNA follows: TGTGCCAGCAGTGGGGGGGACAGGGGGCCCTTGGAAGAGCAGTACGTC.

The gene calls are TRBV14 and TRBJ1-6; 9 bases are a match to TRBD1. This CDR3 contains 14 residues. The junction had 6 bases not matched to a gene; V was cut back by 8 bases and J by 7 bases. The V gene's germline CDR1 is SGHDN and CDR2 FVKESK. The CDR3 protein is CASSFTGGNSPLHF. In nucleotides, the CDR3 is TGTGCCAGCTCCTTCACAGGGGGCAATTCACCCCTCCACTTT.

This chain uses TRBV6-1 with TRBJ1-4; a possible D gene is TRBD1 (5 bases). Germline CDR1 MNHNS, CDR2 SASEGT. V lost 4 bases to trimming and J lost 0 bases, with 12 bases between them. The length of the CDR3 is 16 residues. CDR3 sequence: CASSAGGGATNEKLFF. CDR3 bases: TGTGCCAGCAGTGCCGGGGGTGGCGCAACTAATGAAAAACTGTTTTTT.

In its sample, this clone was seen a few times. The rearrangement uses TRBV7-9 and TRBJ2-1; 9 bases map to TRBD1. This CDR3 spans 16 amino acids. The ends lost 1 base at V and 5 bases at J; junction bases unmatched: 6. In germline, CDR1 is SEHNR, CDR2 FQNEAQ (reference sequence). The CDR3, as DNA: TGTGCCAGCAGCTTAGGAGTGGGACAGGGTAACAATGAGCAGTTCTTC. Encoded protein: CASSLGVGQGNNEQFF.

The rearrangement links TRBV19 to TRBJ2-1, with unresolved D. The V end was cut by 1 base, the J end by 0 bases, with 4 bases between. The CDR3 is 14 residues long. CDR1 and CDR2 from the germline V gene are LNHDA and SQIVND (reference sequence). CDR3 DNA: TGTGCCAGTAGTATAGGGGCCTCCTACAATGAGCAGTTCTTC. Translating it yields CASSIGASYNEQFF.

The genes are TRBV27 and TRBJ1-5, with a tentative D call TRBD1 (5 bases). The CDR3 totals 15 residues. Trimming cost V 5 bases and J 4 bases, with 15 bases left between them. CDR1 and CDR2 (germline): MNHEY, SMNVEV (reference sequence). CDR3: CASSMAGVLNQPQHF. The CDR3 bases are TGTGCCAGCAGTATGGCGGGGGTCCTTAATCAGCCCCAGCATTTT.

In DNA, the CDR3 is TGTGCCAGCAGCTTAGGAGGATTTAACGAGCAGTTCTTC. Encoded protein: CASSLGGFNEQFF. The genes are TRBV7-9 and TRBJ2-1, with unresolved D. Trimming pared 1 base from V and 10 bases from J, leaving 11 bases between. The CDR3 extends over 13 amino acids. Per the germline V gene, CDR1 is SEHNR and CDR2 is FQNEAQ (reference sequence).

This clone was seen more than once but under ten times. This rearrangement joins TRBV7-6 to TRBJ2-2; the D gene is possibly TRBD2 (6 bases). This CDR3 comprises 15 residues. V was trimmed by 5 bases and J by 5 bases, leaving 15 bases between them. In germline, CDR1 is SGHVS, CDR2 FNYEAQ. The chain's CDR3 is CASSPRGGATGELFF. The CDR3 DNA reads as TGTGCCAGCAGCCCAAGAGGAGGGGCTACCGGGGAGCTGTTTTTT.

This rearrangement joins TRBV9 to TRBJ1-1; TRBD1 might be the D (6 bases). Germline-derived CDR1 and CDR2 are SGDLS and YYNGEE. The V and J ends lost 0 bases and 8 bases respectively, with 14 bases between them. The CDR3 is 14 residues long. CDR3: CASSVGQASVEAFF. The CDR3 nucleotides are TGTGCCAGCAGCGTAGGACAGGCCTCCGTAGAAGCTTTCTTT.

This chain connects TRBV7-9 to TRBJ2-2; D is possibly TRBD1 (6 bases). This CDR3 contains 14 residues. The V end was cut by 9 bases, the J end by 0 bases, with 11 bases between. Germline CDR1 SEHNR, CDR2 FQNEAQ (reference sequence). The CDR3 loop is CAREGGANTGELFF. In nucleotides, the CDR3 is TGTGCCAGGGAAGGGGGTGCGAACACCGGGGAGCTGTTTTTT.

In its sample, this clone was seen a few times. This rearrangement joins TRBV13 to TRBJ2-7; tentatively, D is TRBD1 (6 bases). The length of the CDR3 is 16 residues. Trimming removed 4 bases from V and 5 bases from J, with 21 bases in between. Germline CDR1 PRHDT, CDR2 FYEKMQ (reference sequence). CDR3 residues: CASSSGWLGATDEQYF. The CDR3 DNA follows: TGTGCCAGCAGCTCTGGATGGTTGGGGGCCACGGACGAGCAGTACTTC.

This chain joins TRBV9 and TRBJ2-2, with D perhaps matching TRBD1 (6 bases). From germline, CDR1 is SGDLS and CDR2 YYNGEE. CDR3 size: 15 residues. Trimming pared 3 bases from V and 1 base from J, leaving 10 bases between. The CDR3 DNA is TGTGCCAGCAGCGCCGGGACATGGAACACCGGGGAGCTGTTTTTT. Residues: CASSAGTWNTGELFF.

The chain carries TRBV6-5 and TRBJ2-3; 8 bases align to TRBD2. From germline, CDR1 is MNHEY and CDR2 SVGAGI. J was trimmed by 6 bases and V by 6 bases; bases with no gene match: 11. The CDR3 length is 15 residues. Written as DNA, the CDR3 is TGTGCCAGCAGCCGGGGGGGACGAAACTCGGATACGCAGTATTTT. Its translation: CASSRGGRNSDTQYF.

The chain combines TRBV4-1 with TRBJ1-3; tentative D call: TRBD1 (6 bases). Trimming took 1 base from V and 4 from J, leaving 14 bases between them. From germline, CDR1 is MGHRA and CDR2 YSYEKL. The CDR3 runs to 16 residues. CDR3 sequence (DNA): TGCGCCAGCAGCCAAGCGCTCGGTGGACAGGGAAACACCATATATTTT. Protein product: CASSQALGGQGNTIYF.

The V and J genes are TRBV18 and TRBJ1-2; tentative D call: TRBD1 (6 bases). V was pared by 1 base and J by 5 bases, with 8 bases between. The CDR3 has 13 amino acids. CDR1 and CDR2 (germline): KGHSH, LQKENI. The CDR3 nucleotides are TGTGCCAGCTCACCACGGACAGAATATGGCTACACCTTC. Translation: CASSPRTEYGYTF.

This clone was observed a single time. This chain joins TRBV6-5 and TRBJ2-2, with D possibly being TRBD1 (6 bases). Germline CDR1 MNHEY, CDR2 SVGAGI. V was pared by 5 bases and J by 2 bases, with 12 bases between. The CDR3 contains 15 residues. The CDR3 is CASSRTALNTGELFF. CDR3 nucleotide sequence: TGTGCCAGCAGTAGGACAGCGCTTAACACCGGGGAGCTGTTTTTT.

This sequence joins TRBV5-6 and TRBJ1-2, with D perhaps matching TRBD1 (5 bases). Trimming cost V 3 bases and J 4 bases, with 13 bases left between them. CDR1 SGHDT and CDR2 YYEEEE come from the germline V gene. The CDR3 length is 14 residues. CDR3 sequence: CASSYSTATYGYTF. CDR3 in DNA: TGTGCCAGCAGCTACTCGACAGCGACCTATGGCTACACCTTC.

Details on this clone: Germline is not matched at one junction end, which may reflect a read error. This CDR3 is also generated by other DNA sequences in the sample. CDR3 protein: CASSEGGAKNIQYF. CDR3 nucleotides: TGTGCCAGCAGCGAAGGAGGTGCCAAAAACATTCAGTACTTC. The rearrangement links TRBV6-1 to TRBJ2-4; tentatively, D is TRBD2 (5 bases). Germline V gene lookup returns CDR1 MNHNS and CDR2 SASEGT. This CDR3 is 14 amino acids long.

The chain is built from TRBV7-6 and TRBJ2-2; D possibly corresponds to TRBD2 (5 bases). With 2 bases removed from V and 7 bases from J, the gap between germline ends came to 14 bases. Germline CDR1 SGHVS, CDR2 FNYEAQ. This CDR3 is 15 amino acids long. The DNA for the CDR3 is TGTGCCAGCAGCTTACTTGGGGTACGGGGCGGGGAGCTGTTTTTT. Amino acid sequence: CASSLLGVRGGELFF.